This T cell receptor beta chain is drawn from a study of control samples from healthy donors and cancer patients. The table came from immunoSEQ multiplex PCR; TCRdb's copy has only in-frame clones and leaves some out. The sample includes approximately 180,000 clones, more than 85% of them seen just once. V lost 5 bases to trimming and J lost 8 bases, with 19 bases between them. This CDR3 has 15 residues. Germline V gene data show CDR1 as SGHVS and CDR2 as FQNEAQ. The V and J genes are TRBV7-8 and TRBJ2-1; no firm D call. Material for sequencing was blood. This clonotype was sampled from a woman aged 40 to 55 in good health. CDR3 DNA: TGTGCCAGCAGCCCCCCCCCGGCCGTACGAGATGAGCAGTTCTTC. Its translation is CASSPPPAVRDEQFF. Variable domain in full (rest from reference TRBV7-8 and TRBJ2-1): GAGVSQSPRYKVAKRGQDVALRCDPISGHVSLFWYQQALGQGPEFLTYFQNEAQLDKSGLPSDRFFAERPEGSVSTLKIQRTQQEDSAVYLCASSPPPAVRDEQFFGPGTRLTVL.